This T cell receptor (beta chain) was found in a study of identical twins. Whole-study results and caveats: For monozygotic twins, models underestimated out-of-frame TCR alpha sharing.

The V gene lost 6 bases and the J gene lost 0 bases, with 17 bases spanning the gap. The CDR3 length is 17 residues. Germline CDR1 is MNHEY and CDR2 is SMNVEV (reference sequence). This clonotype was counted at least ten times. Its specificity is not known. TCRdb itself ran the 5' RACE reads through MiXCR, one entry per CDR3 protein. The sample has 600,000 to 800,000 distinct CDR3 sequences; 21% are singletons. Separately, the same data were catalogued under a study of T cells expressing NK-cell markers. This second study says: Each TCR beta repertoire originated in sorted T cells that were CD3+CD56+NKG2C+, CD3+CD56+NKG2C- or CD3+CD56-NKG2C+. In about six donors, dominant CD3+CD56+NKG2C+ clones formed 1.0-7.0% of CD8+ cells. For several donors, these clonotypes were likewise the leading ones in the CD3+CD56-NKG2C+ fraction.

The V and J genes are TRBV27 and TRBJ1-4; D remains unclear. Sample: PBMCs. This sequence was found in a woman aged 18-29 years in good health. The CDR3 DNA follows: TGTGCCAGCAGCAGTAGTGGCCAGGTTGCAACTAATGAAAAACTGTTTTTT. Its translation: CASSSSGQVATNEKLFF.